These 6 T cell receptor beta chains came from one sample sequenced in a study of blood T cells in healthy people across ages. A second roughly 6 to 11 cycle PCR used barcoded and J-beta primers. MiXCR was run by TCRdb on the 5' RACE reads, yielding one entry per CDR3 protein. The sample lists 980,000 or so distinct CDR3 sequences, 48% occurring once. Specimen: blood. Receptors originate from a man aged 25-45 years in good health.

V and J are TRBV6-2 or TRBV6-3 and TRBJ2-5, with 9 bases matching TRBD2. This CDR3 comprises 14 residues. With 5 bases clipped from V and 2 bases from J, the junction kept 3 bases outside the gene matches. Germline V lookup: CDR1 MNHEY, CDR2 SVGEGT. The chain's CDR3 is CASSRLAEQETQYF. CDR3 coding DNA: TGTGCCAGCAGTCGACTAGCGGAGCAAGAGACCCAGTACTTC.

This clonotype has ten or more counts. CDR3 residues: CSARRDRSSEQYF. The CDR3 bases are TGCAGTGCTAGGAGGGACAGGTCGTCCGAGCAGTACTTC. This chain uses TRBV20-1 with TRBJ2-7; TRBD1 matches at 8 bases. This CDR3 region has 13 residues. V shed 3 bases, J shed 6 bases, and the junction held 7 bases outside the gene matches. The germline gives CDR1 DFQATT, CDR2 SNEGSKA (reference sequence).

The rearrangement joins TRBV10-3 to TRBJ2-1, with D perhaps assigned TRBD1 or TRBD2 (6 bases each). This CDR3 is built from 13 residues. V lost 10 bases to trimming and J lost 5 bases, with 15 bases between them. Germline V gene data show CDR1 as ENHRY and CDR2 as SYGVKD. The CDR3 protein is CATSGAENNEQFF. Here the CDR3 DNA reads TGTGCCACCTCGGGGGCAGAAAACAATGAGCAGTTCTTC.

CDR3 sequence: CASSELAGAYNEQFF. The CDR3 nucleotides read TGTGCCAGCAGTGAACTGGCGGGGGCCTACAATGAGCAGTTCTTC. The chain uses TRBV2 and TRBJ2-1, with 7 positions matching TRBD2. The CDR3 consists of 15 residues. After removal of 2 bases from V and 2 bases from J, the junction contained 3 bases not matched to a gene. Looked up from germline, CDR1 is SNHLY and CDR2 is FYNNEI.

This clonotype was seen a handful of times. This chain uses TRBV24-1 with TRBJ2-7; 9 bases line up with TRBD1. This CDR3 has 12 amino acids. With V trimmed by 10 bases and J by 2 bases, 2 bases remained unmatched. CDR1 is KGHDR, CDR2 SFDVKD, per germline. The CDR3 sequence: CATGQGTYEQYF. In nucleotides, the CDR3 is TGTGCCACGGGACAGGGAACCTACGAGCAGTACTTC.

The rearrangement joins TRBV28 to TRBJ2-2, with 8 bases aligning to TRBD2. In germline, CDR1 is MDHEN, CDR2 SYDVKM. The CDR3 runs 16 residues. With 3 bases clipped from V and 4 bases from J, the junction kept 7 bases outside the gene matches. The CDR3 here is CASSFSGGALTGELFF. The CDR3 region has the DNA TGTGCCAGCAGTTTCTCCGGGGGGGCCCTCACCGGGGAGCTGTTTTTT. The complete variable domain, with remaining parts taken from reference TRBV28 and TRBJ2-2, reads DVKVTQSSRYLVKRTGEKVFLECVQDMDHENMFWYRQDPGLGLRLIYFSYDVKMKEKGDIPEGYSVSREKKERFSLILESASTNQTSMYLCASSFSGGALTGELFFGEGSRLTVL.